This T cell receptor (beta chain) was obtained from a study of graft-versus-host responses after intestinal transplantation. Study-level information: For about three years after anti-thymocyte globulin induction, all recipients took tacrolimus and steroids. Findings and limits, study-wide: Early declines in HvG clones that occurred post-transplant were associated with peak circulating GvH clone levels.

Sequenced by immunoSEQ multiplex PCR; TCRdb stores in-frame clones only, minus some. The table shows some 110,000 clones, with just over 90% occurring only once. The CDR3 covers 15 residues. Trimming pared 1 base from V and 0 bases from J, leaving 9 bases between. Germline CDR1 reads MGHRA; CDR2 reads YSYEKL. Notes on this clone: Its antigen is not identified.

The origin of this receptor is a human donor who received an intestinal transplant. The material sequenced was unstimulated CD4+ T cells sorted from spleen or lymph node cells, taken before intestinal transplant. The chain has TRBV4-1 and TRBJ1-1, with D perhaps TRBD1 (5 bases). Here the CDR3 DNA reads TGCGCCAGCAGCCAAGTTCGACAGATGAACACTGAAGCTTTCTTT. This gives the protein CASSQVRQMNTEAFF.